These T cell receptor beta chains were read from a single sample in a study of cytomegalovirus exposure and HLA in healthy donors. Libraries were prepared by immunoSEQ multiplex PCR; TCRdb keeps only in-frame clonotypes and omits some of them. In the table there are some 130,000 clones, around 83% of which are singletons. Sample: PBMCs. These receptors all stem from a girl under 10 years old in good health and CMV-seronegative. Both conserved end residues are part of each CDR3. Fields, in order: CDR3 DNA, CDR3 protein, D gene, clone size, V gene, J gene. A D gene is named only where the DNA matches it firmly. Size tells how often a clone was seen (once, few, many) or the class of an expanded clone, and some rows leave it out.

DNA: TGCGCCAGCAGCTTGGTGACTAGCACCGGGGAGCTGTTTTTT; CDR3: CASSLVTSTGELFF; D: .; size: .; V: TRBV5-1; J: TRBJ2-2
DNA: TGTGCCAGCGGCGGGAGGGCCGGAGATACGCAGTATTTT; CDR3: CASGGRAGDTQYF; D: TRBD2; size: .; V: TRBV28; J: TRBJ2-3
DNA: TGCGCCAGCGGGAGGACGGCAATGAACACTGAAGCTTTCTTT; CDR3: CASGRTAMNTEAFF; D: .; size: .; V: TRBV5-1; J: TRBJ1-1
DNA: TGCAGCGTTGAAGGGAGGGACCAACGATTCGAGACCCAGTACTTC; CDR3: CSVEGRDQRFETQYF; D: .; size: .; V: TRBV29-1; J: TRBJ2-5
DNA: TGCGCCAGCAGCCCGGACAGGGGGACTAATGAAAAACTGTTTTTT; CDR3: CASSPDRGTNEKLFF; D: TRBD1; size: .; V: TRBV5-1; J: TRBJ1-4
DNA: TGTGCCAGTAGTAAGATGGGACAGAACAATGAGCAGTTCTTC; CDR3: CASSKMGQNNEQFF; D: TRBD1; size: once; V: TRBV19; J: TRBJ2-1
DNA: TGTGCCAGCAGCTTCTCCCCTGAGCGGGGGGCGACTCAGCCCCAGCATTTT; CDR3: CASSFSPERGATQPQHF; D: .; size: few; V: TRBV5-5; J: TRBJ1-5
DNA: TGCGCCAGCAGCTTGGCCTATACAGGTTCTGGAAACACCATATATTTT; CDR3: CASSLAYTGSGNTIYF; D: .; size: .; V: TRBV5-1; J: TRBJ1-3
DNA: TGTGCCAGCAGCCCGGGACAGGGGTTCCCTGCTGAAGCTTTCTTT; CDR3: CASSPGQGFPAEAFF; D: TRBD1; size: .; V: TRBV5-4; J: TRBJ1-1
DNA: TGTGCCAGCAGTTACTCCGGCATACAGGGCTACGAGCAGTACTTC; CDR3: CASSYSGIQGYEQYF; D: .; size: once; V: TRBV6-5; J: TRBJ2-7
DNA: TGTGCCAGCAGCCCCACCGGGGCGGGAGGCGAGCAGTACTTC; CDR3: CASSPTGAGGEQYF; D: TRBD2; size: .; V: TRBV7-3; J: TRBJ2-7
DNA: TGTGCCAGCAGCCCCCTTAACACTGAAGCTTTCTTT; CDR3: CASSPLNTEAFF; D: .; size: few; V: TRBV9; J: TRBJ1-1
DNA: TGTGCCAGCAGAACCGACAGGGTATTGAACACTGAAGCTTTCTTT; CDR3: CASRTDRVLNTEAFF; D: TRBD1; size: .; V: TRBV6-1; J: TRBJ1-1
DNA: TGTGCCAGCGGAGGGGACAGCAGTGAGGAGCAGTACTTC; CDR3: CASGGDSSEEQYF; D: .; size: .; V: TRBV9; J: TRBJ2-7
DNA: TGCGCCAGCAGCTACGGGGGACTCAATGGGAACGAGCAGTACTTC; CDR3: CASSYGGLNGNEQYF; D: .; size: .; V: TRBV5-1; J: TRBJ2-7
DNA: TGTGCCAGCAGCCCGGGACAGACACACACAGATACGCAGTATTTT; CDR3: CASSPGQTHTDTQYF; D: TRBD1; size: few; V: TRBV5-8; J: TRBJ2-3
DNA: TGTGCCAGCAGCTCCGGGACAGGGGGTTACGAGCAGTACTTC; CDR3: CASSSGTGGYEQYF; D: TRBD1; size: .; V: TRBV6-5; J: TRBJ2-7
DNA: TGTGCCAGTAGTATGTACGGAGAGGGCCAAGAGACCCAGTACTTC; CDR3: CASSMYGEGQETQYF; D: .; size: once; V: TRBV19; J: TRBJ2-5
DNA: TGTGCCAGCAGCTCCGGGACAGGTCAGCAGTACTTC; CDR3: CASSSGTGQQYF; D: TRBD1; size: .; V: TRBV11-3; J: TRBJ2-5
DNA: TGCGCCAGCAGCCCCATCCCGGGACAGGGGGTATCCGGGGCCAACGTCCTGACTTTC; CDR3: CASSPIPGQGVSGANVLTF; D: TRBD1; size: .; V: TRBV4-1; J: TRBJ2-6
DNA: TGTGCCAGCAGCCAACAGGGCGGGGAGACCCAGTACTTC; CDR3: CASSQQGGETQYF; D: .; size: .; V: TRBV5-4; J: TRBJ2-5
DNA: TGTGCCAGCAGCAAGGACCGAGCGGATGAGCAGTTCTTC; CDR3: CASSKDRADEQFF; D: .; size: .; V: TRBV7-7; J: TRBJ2-1
DNA: TGTGCCAGCAGTGAGGGGGGACTAGCGGGAGGGGGTGAGACCCAGTACTTC; CDR3: CASSEGGLAGGGETQYF; D: TRBD2; size: .; V: TRBV25-1; J: TRBJ2-5
DNA: TGTGCCAGCAGCCCATCGGGGGGGCCGGTGACCCAGTACTTC; CDR3: CASSPSGGPVTQYF; D: TRBD2; size: .; V: TRBV7-8; J: TRBJ2-5
DNA: TGTGCCAGCATCCCCCATGAGGGAGAGAACACTGAAGCTTTCTTT; CDR3: CASIPHEGENTEAFF; D: .; size: once; V: TRBV28; J: TRBJ1-1